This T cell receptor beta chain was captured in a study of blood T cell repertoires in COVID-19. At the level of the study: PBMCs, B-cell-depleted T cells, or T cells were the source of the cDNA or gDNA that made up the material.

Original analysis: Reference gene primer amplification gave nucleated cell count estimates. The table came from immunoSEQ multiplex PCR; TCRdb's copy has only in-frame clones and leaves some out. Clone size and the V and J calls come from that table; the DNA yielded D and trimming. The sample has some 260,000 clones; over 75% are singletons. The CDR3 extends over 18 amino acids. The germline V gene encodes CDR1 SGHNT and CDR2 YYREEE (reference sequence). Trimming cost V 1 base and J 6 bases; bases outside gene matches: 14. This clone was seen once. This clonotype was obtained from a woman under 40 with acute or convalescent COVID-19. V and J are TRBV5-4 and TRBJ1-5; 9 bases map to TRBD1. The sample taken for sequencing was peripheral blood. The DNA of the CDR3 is TGTGCCAGCAGCTTGTATCGAGGTGCGGGACAGGGTGTTCAGCCCCAGCATTTT. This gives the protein CASSLYRGAGQGVQPQHF. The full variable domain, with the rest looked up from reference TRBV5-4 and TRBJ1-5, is ETGVTQSPTHLIKTRGQQVTLRCSSQSGHNTVSWYQQALGQGPQFIFQYYREEENGRGNFPPRFSGLQFPNYSSELNVNALELDDSALYLCASSLYRGAGQGVQPQHFGDGTRLSIL.